The 13 T cell receptor beta chains given below trace back to one sample, sequenced in a study of shared T cell receptors in the human thymus. The assay was immunoSEQ multiplex PCR, and TCRdb's table has in-frame clones only and misses some. This table holds 720,000 or so clones, over 75% found once. These records were also assigned to another study, of human thymus T cells.

Sequenced material: thymocytes. The receptors come from a girl under three years old with a congenital heart defect.

V is TRBV6-1 and J is TRBJ1-5, with a tentative D call TRBD1 (5 bases). CDR3 size: 17 residues. CDR1 and CDR2 (germline): MNHNS, SASEGT. Trimming removed 1 base from V and 2 bases from J, with 15 bases in between. In nucleotides, the CDR3 is TGTGCCAGCAGTGAAGTAACTAAGGGGCTGCGCAATCAGCCCCAGCATTTT. Its protein is CASSEVTKGLRNQPQHF.

The J gene is TRBJ2-5, the V gene TRBV10-3; 8 bases agree with TRBD1. V shed 6 bases, J shed 5 bases, and the junction held 11 bases outside the gene matches. CDR1 ENHRY and CDR2 SYGVKD come from the germline V gene. The CDR3 runs to 15 residues. The CDR3 nucleotides read TGTGCCATCAGCGAGAAGGACAGGGCGGTGGAGACCCAGTACTTC. The encoded protein is CAISEKDRAVETQYF.

This clone came up a few times. The chain uses TRBV28 and TRBJ1-1, with D maybe TRBD1 (6 bases). Germline V gene sequence: CDR1 MDHEN, CDR2 SYDVKM. The V and J ends lost 1 base and 1 base respectively, with 7 bases between them. The CDR3 is made up of 14 amino acids. This chain's CDR3 is CASSLSTGNTEAFF. CDR3 in DNA: TGTGCCAGCAGTTTATCGACAGGGAACACTGAAGCTTTCTTT.

The chain links TRBV28 to TRBJ2-3; 13 bases are shared with TRBD2. There are 16 residues in the CDR3. CDR1 is MDHEN and CDR2 is SYDVKM in the germline V gene. After removal of 5 bases from V and 5 bases from J, the junction contained 7 bases not matched to a gene. CDR3 in amino acids: CASSHTSGGGGDTQYF. Written as DNA, the CDR3 is TGTGCCAGCAGTCATACTAGCGGGGGGGGAGGAGATACGCAGTATTTT.

The CDR3 loop reads CASSLTTSHEQYF. The CDR3, as DNA: TGCGCCAGCAGCTTAACAACTAGCCACGAGCAGTACTTC. The genes are TRBV5-1 and TRBJ2-7, with D possibly TRBD2 on 6 matching bases. The V gene's germline CDR1 is SGHRS and CDR2 YFSETQ. The CDR3 runs 13 residues. Deletions cut 2 bases from V and 5 bases from J, with 11 bases between.

The gene calls are TRBV19 and TRBJ2-4, with D maybe TRBD1 (6 bases). CDR1 is LNHDA and CDR2 is SQIVND in the germline V gene (reference sequence). This CDR3 is built from 15 residues. V lost 2 bases and J lost 7, with 15 bases in between. This CDR3 reads CASSIQGSNFNIQYF. The CDR3 DNA follows: TGTGCCAGTAGTATACAGGGGTCGAACTTTAACATTCAGTACTTC.

The chain employs TRBV28 and TRBJ1-3; TRBD1 matches at 7 bases. CDR1 is MDHEN and CDR2 is SYDVKM in the germline V gene. The CDR3 sequence is 17 residues long. After removal of 2 bases from V and 1 base from J, the junction contained 8 bases not matched to a gene. The CDR3 loop is CASSLATGPYSGNTIYF. CDR3 bases: TGTGCCAGCAGTTTAGCGACAGGGCCCTATTCTGGAAACACCATATATTTT.

This chain connects TRBV6-1 to TRBJ2-5; a weak D match, TRBD1 (5 bases). This CDR3 spans 14 amino acids. Germline lookup yields CDR1 MNHNS and CDR2 SASEGT. Trimming pared 6 bases from V and 2 bases from J, leaving 13 bases between. CDR3 DNA: TGTGCCAGCAGGTCCAGGGATATTCAAGAGACCCAGTACTTC. Translating gives CASRSRDIQETQYF.

This clone was detected only once. The chain is built from TRBV14 and TRBJ2-5, with 8 nucleotides matching TRBD1. Germline CDR1 is SGHDN and CDR2 is FVKESK. Trimming took 4 bases from V and 7 from J; bases not matched to a gene: 20. The CDR3 spans 18 residues. The CDR3 is CASSPQPGQAPPEGTQYF. In DNA, the CDR3 is TGTGCCAGCAGCCCACAACCGGGACAGGCTCCCCCGGAGGGGACCCAGTACTTC.

V gene TRBV15 combines with J gene TRBJ2-6; 7 bases line up with TRBD1. With 2 bases clipped from V and 1 base from J, the junction kept 11 bases outside the gene matches. CDR3 length: 19 residues. Germline CDR1 LNHNV, CDR2 YYDKDF (reference sequence). CDR3 loop: CATSRPTDRVGSGANVLTF. The CDR3 nucleotides are TGTGCCACCAGCAGACCCACCGACAGGGTTGGTTCTGGGGCCAACGTCCTGACTTTC. Variable domain in full (rest from reference TRBV15 and TRBJ2-6): DAMVIQNPRYQVTQFGKPVTLSCSQTLNHNVMYWYQQKSSQAPKLLFHYYDKDFNNEADTPDNFQSRRPNTSFCFLDIRSPGLGDTAMYLCATSRPTDRVGSGANVLTFGAGSRLTVL.

As DNA, the CDR3 is TGTGCCAGCAGCCAAGCCCGGGACACCAAAGCGGGGGAGCAGTTCTTC. This codes for CASSQARDTKAGEQFF. J is TRBJ2-1 and V is TRBV14; tentatively, D is TRBD2 (7 bases). CDR1 is SGHDN, CDR2 FVKESK, per germline. V shed 1 base and J shed 10 bases, with 20 bases lying between them. The length of the CDR3 is 16 residues.

The rearrangement links TRBV5-1 to TRBJ2-1; 8 positions match TRBD1. Per germline, CDR1 SGHRS and CDR2 YFSETQ. Trimming at V came to 4 bases and at J to 6 bases, leaving 9 bases not matched to a gene. The CDR3 is 15 amino acids. The CDR3 here is CASSPLARGLNEQFF. In DNA, the CDR3 is TGCGCCAGCAGCCCCCTCGCCAGGGGGCTCAATGAGCAGTTCTTC.

The chain recombines TRBV7-2 with TRBJ2-1, with TRBD2 matching over 8 bases. The CDR3 is 16 amino acids. After removal of 2 bases from V and 9 bases from J, the junction contained 12 bases not matched to a gene. Germline CDR1 reads SGHTA; CDR2 reads FQGNSA. The DNA of the CDR3 is TGTGCCAGCAGCTTAATAGCAGCGGGGGTGAATACTGAGCAGTTCTTC. Residues: CASSLIAAGVNTEQFF.